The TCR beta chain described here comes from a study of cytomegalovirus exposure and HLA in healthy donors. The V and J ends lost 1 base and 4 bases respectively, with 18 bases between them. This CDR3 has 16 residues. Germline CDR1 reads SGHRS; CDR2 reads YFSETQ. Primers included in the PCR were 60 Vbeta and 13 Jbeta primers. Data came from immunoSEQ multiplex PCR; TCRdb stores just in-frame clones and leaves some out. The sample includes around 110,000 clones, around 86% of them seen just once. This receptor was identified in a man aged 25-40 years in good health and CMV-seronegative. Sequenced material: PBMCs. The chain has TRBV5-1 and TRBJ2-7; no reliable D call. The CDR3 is CASSLRPSQGVYEQYF. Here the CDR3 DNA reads TGCGCCAGCAGCTTGCGCCCGAGCCAAGGAGTTTACGAGCAGTACTTC.